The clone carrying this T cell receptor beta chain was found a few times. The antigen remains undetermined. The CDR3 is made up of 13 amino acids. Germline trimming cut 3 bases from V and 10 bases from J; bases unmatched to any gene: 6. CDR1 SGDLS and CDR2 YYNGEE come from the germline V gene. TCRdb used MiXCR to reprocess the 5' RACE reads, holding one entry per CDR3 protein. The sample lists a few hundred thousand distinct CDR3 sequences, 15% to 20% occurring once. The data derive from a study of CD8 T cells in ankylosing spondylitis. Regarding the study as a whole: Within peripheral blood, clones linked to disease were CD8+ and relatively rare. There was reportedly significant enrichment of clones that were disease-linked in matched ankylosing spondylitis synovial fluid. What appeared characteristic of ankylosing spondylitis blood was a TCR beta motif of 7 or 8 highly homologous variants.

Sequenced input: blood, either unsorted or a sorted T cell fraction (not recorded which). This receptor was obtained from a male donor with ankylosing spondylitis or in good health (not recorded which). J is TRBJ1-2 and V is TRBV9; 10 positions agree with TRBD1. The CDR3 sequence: CASSAPTGGSYTF. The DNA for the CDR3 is TGTGCCAGCAGCGCTCCGACAGGGGGCTCCTACACCTTC.